These 32 T cell receptor beta chains came from one sample sequenced in a study of response to subunit inactivated influenza vaccine. TCRdb reanalysed the RT-PCR reads using MiXCR and keeps one entry per CDR3 protein. The table has more than 150,000 distinct CDR3 sequences, around 9% seen once. This specimen was non-naive T cells sorted from PBMCs, taken on the day of vaccination. These receptors came from a man aged 45-65 years who received an inactivated influenza vaccine.

The sample holds many counts of this clonotype. The rearrangement joins TRBV3-1 to TRBJ1-2, with D tentatively TRBD1 (5 bases). There are 12 residues in the CDR3. V dropped 1 base and J dropped 7 bases, with 7 bases sitting between them. Germline loops: CDR1 LGHDT, CDR2 YNNKEL (reference sequence). CDR3 nucleotide sequence: TGTGCCAGCAGCCAAGGAGGGGCTGGCTACACCTTC. It is translated as CASSQGGAGYTF.

This clonotype was recorded many times. This sequence joins TRBV29-1 and TRBJ2-1; D unresolved. Germline CDR1 reads SQVTM; CDR2 reads ANQGSEA. CDR3 length equals 11 residues. V was cut by 4 bases and J by 4 bases, with 5 bases left in between. CDR3 region: CSVGRYNEQFF. CDR3 sequence (DNA): TGCAGCGTTGGAAGGTACAATGAGCAGTTCTTC.

V is TRBV7-8 and J is TRBJ2-1; 13 bases fit TRBD2. The ends lost 2 bases at V and 9 bases at J; junction bases unmatched: 16. Germline V gene lookup returns CDR1 SGHVS and CDR2 FQNEAQ. The CDR3 covers 19 residues. Here the CDR3 DNA reads TGTGCCAGCAGCTTACCCCCTTGGGTGACTAGCGGGAGGTGGTTTGAGCAGTTCTTC. Residues: CASSLPPWVTSGRWFEQFF.

Only a few counts were recorded for this clonotype. The CDR3 region is CASSLPRTSTDTQYF. CDR3 in DNA: TGTGCCAGCAGCTTACCCAGGACTAGCACAGATACGCAGTATTTT. The rearrangement links TRBV7-2 to TRBJ2-3; D is possibly TRBD2 (5 bases). Germline CDR1 reads SGHTA; CDR2 reads FQGNSA. V was cut by 2 bases and J by 0 bases, with 9 bases left in between. CDR3 length: 15 amino acids.

This clonotype was detected only a few times. Here the CDR3 reads CASSTAGAGRNEQFF. In nucleotides, the CDR3 is TGTGCCAGCAGTACAGCTGGGGCGGGACGAAATGAGCAGTTCTTC. The chain has TRBV28 and TRBJ2-1; D may be TRBD2 (6 bases). Trimming stripped 5 bases from V and 7 bases from J, with 18 bases between. CDR3 length: 15 amino acids. Looked up from germline, CDR1 is MDHEN and CDR2 is SYDVKM.

The rearrangement links TRBV20-1 to TRBJ1-1; 9 nucleotides line up with TRBD1. CDR3 length equals 13 residues. The V segment lost 4 bases and the J segment 2 bases; nucleotides outside the gene matches: 2. Germline loops: CDR1 DFQATT, CDR2 SNEGSKA (reference sequence). CDR3: CSATDRGNTEAFF. For the CDR3, the DNA is TGCAGTGCTACGGACAGGGGCAACACTGAAGCTTTCTTT.

In its sample, this clonotype was seen many times. This chain connects TRBV20-1 to TRBJ1-1; unclear D gene. Germline-derived CDR1 and CDR2 are DFQATT and SNEGSKA (reference sequence). Trimming took 4 bases from V and 1 from J, leaving 7 bases between them. The CDR3 is 12 residues long. CDR3 sequence: CSANRKNTEAFF. The CDR3 bases are TGCAGTGCTAACCGTAAGAACACTGAAGCTTTCTTT.

This clonotype was recorded at least ten times. J is TRBJ2-3 and V is TRBV2, with D perhaps matching TRBD1 or TRBD2 (5 bases each). CDR1 and CDR2 (germline): SNHLY, FYNNEI. V shed 6 bases and J shed 0 bases, with 13 bases lying between them. CDR3 length: 15 residues. The CDR3 DNA reads TGTGCCAGCAGCCAGGGAGCACCGAGCACAGATACGCAGTATTTT. Encoded protein: CASSQGAPSTDTQYF. The complete variable domain, with remaining parts taken from reference TRBV2 and TRBJ2-3, reads EPEVTQTPSHQVTQMGQEVILRCVPISNHLYFYWYRQILGQKVEFLVSFYNNEISEKSEIFDDQFSVERPDGSNFTLKIRSTKLEDSAMYFCASSQGAPSTDTQYFGPGTRLTVL.

This clonotype came up many times. The chain recombines TRBV18 with TRBJ1-1; tentative D call: TRBD1 (5 bases). CDR3 size: 12 residues. V lost 3 bases, J lost 8 bases, and 10 bases lay in between. Per germline, CDR1 KGHSH and CDR2 LQKENI. CDR3 DNA sequence: TGTGCCAGCTCACCTTTCAAGGGGGAAGCTTTCTTT. Amino acid sequence: CASSPFKGEAFF.

This clonotype was detected ten times or more. The chain combines TRBV6-1 with TRBJ2-7; 8 nucleotides line up with TRBD1. The CDR3 totals 17 residues. Germline V lookup: CDR1 MNHNS, CDR2 SASEGT. The junction had 15 bases not matched to a gene; V was cut back by 8 bases and J by 0 bases. The CDR3 reads CASRKEAGGFSSYEQYF. The DNA of the CDR3 is TGTGCCAGCCGCAAGGAGGCAGGGGGCTTCTCCTCCTACGAGCAGTACTTC.

Comments on this clonotype: A much larger clone is a single base away; this may be a read error. This rearrangement joins TRBV7-6 to TRBJ2-3; 8 bases fit TRBD2. The germline CDR1 and CDR2 sequences are SGHVS and FNYEAQ. The CDR3 sequence is 16 residues long. The J segment lost 2 bases and the V segment lost 8 bases, leaving 12 bases of the junction unmatched. The CDR3 DNA sequence: TGTGCCAGCGGCCTTGCGGGGGGCCCTCTCACAGATACGCAGTATTTT. It specifies CASGLAGGPLTDTQYF.

This clonotype appeared many times. The chain carries TRBV7-8 and TRBJ2-7, with D tentatively TRBD1 (5 bases). CDR1 is SGHVS and CDR2 is FQNEAQ in the germline V gene. Trimming took 5 bases from V and 2 from J, leaving 22 bases between them. The CDR3 is 17 residues long. CDR3 DNA sequence: TGTGCCAGCAGCCAAGGTGTAGCTCAGGGAAATACCTACGAGCAGTACTTC. Translated: CASSQGVAQGNTYEQYF.

This clonotype was found many times. The chain employs TRBV7-9 and TRBJ2-3; TRBD1 matches 9 bases. The CDR3 spans 16 residues. Per the germline V gene, CDR1 is SEHNR and CDR2 is FQNEAQ (reference sequence). The V and J ends lost 1 base and 3 bases, in that order; junction bases with no gene match: 5. Here the CDR3 DNA reads TGTGCCAGCAGCTTAGGAGGGACAGGGCTAACAGATACGCAGTATTTT. Translated, it gives CASSLGGTGLTDTQYF.

This clonotype was seen at least ten times. The chain employs TRBV12-3 or TRBV12-4 and TRBJ2-2, with 7 bases identical to TRBD1. J gave up 1 base and V 6 bases, and 11 bases lay outside the gene matches. This CDR3 has 17 residues. The CDR3 protein is CASRGANRGLNTGELFF. Here the CDR3 DNA reads TGTGCCAGCAGGGGAGCGAACAGGGGATTGAACACCGGGGAGCTGTTTTTT.

This clonotype was counted only a few times. The rearrangement uses TRBV10-3 and TRBJ2-3; 7 bases are shared with TRBD2. The trim removed 4 bases at V and 4 bases at J, leaving 5 bases unmatched. The CDR3 has 14 amino acids. From germline, CDR1 is ENHRY and CDR2 SYGVKD. The CDR3 DNA sequence: TGTGCCATCAGTGGAGGGCGGGAGTCAGATACGCAGTATTTT. Translation gives CAISGGRESDTQYF.

This clonotype has a count of ten or more. The V call is TRBV20-1, the J call TRBJ2-3, with 7 bases lining up with TRBD2. Germline V gives CDR1 DFQATT, CDR2 SNEGSKA (reference sequence). The CDR3 extends over 14 amino acids. V trimming: 2 bases; J trimming: 1 base; junction bases outside the gene matches: 3. CDR3 loop: CSARSSGGTDTQYF. CDR3 in DNA: TGCAGTGCTAGATCCAGCGGGGGCACAGATACGCAGTATTTT.

There are many counts of this clonotype. This chain connects TRBV7-9 to TRBJ2-7, with D uncertain. CDR1 and CDR2 from the germline V gene are SEHNR and FQNEAQ (reference sequence). V was cut by 5 bases and J by 5 bases, with 13 bases left in between. The CDR3 loop spans 13 amino acids. This CDR3 reads CASSTKGPNEQYF. Here the CDR3 DNA reads TGTGCCAGCAGCACCAAGGGCCCGAACGAGCAGTACTTC.

The V gene is TRBV5-1, the J gene TRBJ2-3; TRBD1 aligns across 8 bases. J gave up 1 base and V 0 bases, and 4 bases lay outside the gene matches. The CDR3 sequence is 16 residues long. Per the germline V gene, CDR1 is SGHRS and CDR2 is YFSETQ. DNA for the CDR3: TGCGCCAGCAGCTTGGGCGGACAGGGACGCACAGATACGCAGTATTTT. Its translation is CASSLGGQGRTDTQYF. The full variable domain, completed using reference TRBV5-1 and TRBJ2-3, is KAGVTQTPRYLIKTRGQQVTLSCSPISGHRSVSWYQQTPGQGLQFLFEYFSETQRNKGNFPGRFSGRQFSNSRSEMNVSTLELGDSALYLCASSLGGQGRTDTQYFGPGTRLTVL.

This clonotype was seen at least ten times. This rearrangement joins TRBV4-3 to TRBJ2-5; TRBD2 aligns across 12 bases. From germline, CDR1 is LGHNA and CDR2 YSLEER. The CDR3 sequence is 17 residues long. The V and J ends lost 4 bases and 5 bases, in that order; junction bases with no gene match: 11. CDR3 bases: TGCGCCAGCAGCCGCACCCTAGCGGGAGGGCCCTCCGAGACCCAGTACTTC. Its translation is CASSRTLAGGPSETQYF.

This clonotype was seen ten or more times. CDR3 nucleotide sequence: TGTGCCAGCAGCTTAACCGGGGGCACCGGGGAGCTGTTTTTT. Translating it yields CASSLTGGTGELFF. V and J are TRBV7-2 and TRBJ2-2, with a tentative D call TRBD2 (6 bases). This CDR3 has 14 amino acids. Trimming removed 2 bases from V and 4 bases from J, with 8 bases in between. Germline assignment: CDR1 SGHTA and CDR2 FQGNSA.

This clonotype has a handful of counts. The CDR3 region has the DNA TGTGCCAGCAGCCCCGGCCTGGGGTACAATGAGCAGTTCTTC. Translated: CASSPGLGYNEQFF. The chain combines TRBV9 with TRBJ2-1; unclear D gene. The CDR3 consists of 14 residues. V shed 4 bases and J shed 4 bases, with 12 bases lying between them. Germline V gene sequence: CDR1 SGDLS, CDR2 YYNGEE.

This chain connects TRBV25-1 to TRBJ2-1; 8 bases map to TRBD2. Germline V gene sequence: CDR1 MGHDK, CDR2 SYGVNS. This CDR3 is 16 amino acids long. V dropped 1 base and J dropped 4; count of bases not matched to a gene: 6. CDR3 in DNA: TGTGCCAGCAGTGAATCGGGACTAGAGCGTTACAATGAGCAGTTCTTC. Its protein product is CASSESGLERYNEQFF.

This clonotype was found many times. The rearrangement joins TRBV20-1 to TRBJ1-2; possible D gene TRBD1, 6 bases. Germline loops: CDR1 DFQATT, CDR2 SNEGSKA (reference sequence). This CDR3 comprises 12 residues. V was pared by 6 bases and J by 2 bases, with 10 bases between. The CDR3 bases are TGCAGTGCGACCGGACAGAACTATGGCTACACCTTC. Residues: CSATGQNYGYTF.

V and J are TRBV5-6 and TRBJ2-2; D remains unclear. The germline CDR1 and CDR2 sequences are SGHDT and YYEEEE. The CDR3 totals 12 residues. Trimming pared 2 bases from V and 4 bases from J, leaving 3 bases between. CDR3 bases: TGTGCCAGCAGCTTCAGCACCGGGGAGCTGTTTTTT. Amino acid sequence: CASSFSTGELFF.

The chain has TRBV19 and TRBJ2-5; either TRBD1 or TRBD2 may fit D (5 bases each). The CDR3 sequence is 16 residues long. CDR1 and CDR2 (germline): LNHDA, SQIVND (reference sequence). V gave up 2 bases and J gave up 4 bases, with 17 bases separating them. CDR3 in amino acids: CASSISGPRTGETQYF. The DNA of the CDR3 is TGTGCCAGTAGTATATCGGGGCCTCGGACTGGAGAGACCCAGTACTTC.

The chain combines TRBV7-8 with TRBJ2-5; D possibly uses TRBD1 or TRBD2 (6 bases each). Germline V gene data show CDR1 as SGHVS and CDR2 as FQNEAQ. V lost 5 bases and J 5 bases, leaving 18 bases between the germline ends. This CDR3 has 15 residues. CDR3 loop: CASSPRYGGSETQYF. The DNA for the CDR3 is TGTGCCAGCAGCCCCCGATACGGGGGCTCGGAGACCCAGTACTTC.

The table lists this clonotype with a few counts. The chain has TRBV20-1 and TRBJ2-7; 8 bases match TRBD2. The germline V gene encodes CDR1 DFQATT and CDR2 SNEGSKA (reference sequence). V shed 7 bases, J shed 2 bases, and the junction held 4 bases outside the gene matches. The CDR3 runs to 12 residues. The CDR3 here is CSVGRAPYEQYF. As DNA, the CDR3 is TGCAGTGTCGGGAGGGCGCCCTACGAGCAGTACTTC.

This clonotype was counted only a few times. The rearrangement uses TRBV20-1 and TRBJ2-5, with TRBD1 as a possible D gene (7 bases). The CDR3 has 13 residues. V lost 0 bases, J lost 9 bases, and 14 bases lay in between. Germline V gene data show CDR1 as DFQATT and CDR2 as SNEGSKA (reference sequence). The CDR3 DNA reads as TGCAGTGCTAGAGATCGGGCAGGGGGGCCCCAGTACTTC. Amino acids: CSARDRAGGPQYF.

In its sample, this clonotype was seen many times. V usage is TRBV2 and J usage is TRBJ2-7; either TRBD1 or TRBD2 may supply D (5 bases each). V dropped 2 bases and J dropped 3 bases, with 17 bases sitting between them. The germline V gene has CDR1 SNHLY and CDR2 FYNNEI. The CDR3 spans 16 residues. The CDR3 region is CASSEIIGTEHYEQYF. The CDR3 coding sequence is TGTGCCAGCAGTGAAATTATCGGGACCGAGCACTACGAGCAGTACTTC. Using reference TRBV2 and TRBJ2-7 for the parts outside the CDR3, the full variable domain is EPEVTQTPSHQVTQMGQEVILRCVPISNHLYFYWYRQILGQKVEFLVSFYNNEISEKSEIFDDQFSVERPDGSNFTLKIRSTKLEDSAMYFCASSEIIGTEHYEQYFGPGTRLTVT.

The V call is TRBV12-3 or TRBV12-4, the J call TRBJ1-1, with D tentatively TRBD1 (6 bases). Trimming took 5 bases from V and 5 from J, leaving 12 bases between them. The CDR3 spans 13 residues. The CDR3 sequence: CASSQGGVTEAFF. CDR3 DNA: TGTGCCAGCAGTCAAGGGGGTGTGACTGAAGCTTTCTTT.

CDR3 residues: CASRGRGDTQYF. CDR3 sequence (DNA): TGTGCCAGCAGGGGGCGAGGAGATACGCAGTATTTT. This chain connects TRBV12-3 or TRBV12-4 to TRBJ2-3, with D tentatively TRBD1 (5 bases). CDR3 length: 12 amino acids. The V gene lost 6 bases and the J gene lost 5 bases, with 9 bases spanning the gap.

The chain has TRBV20-1 and TRBJ1-5; TRBD1 agrees at 7 bases. CDR3 size: 15 residues. The ends lost 5 bases at V and 1 base at J; junction bases unmatched: 8. The V gene's germline CDR1 is DFQATT and CDR2 SNEGSKA (reference sequence). CDR3 nucleotide sequence: TGCAGTGCTGCGGCGGGACAGACGAGCAATCAGCCCCAGCATTTT. Protein product: CSAAAGQTSNQPQHF.